The 10 T cell receptor beta chains reported below all come from one sample, sequenced in a study of shared clonotypes between healthy human individuals. Sequenced by immunoSEQ multiplex PCR; TCRdb stores in-frame clones only, minus some. The data show some 980,000 clones, over 60% seen once. Material: memory CD4+ T cells sorted from blood. Stated subset: CD45RA-negative fraction. The origin of the receptors is a man between 18 and 35 years old in good health.

V and J are TRBV19 and TRBJ1-6; D gene unclear. The V and J ends lost 6 bases and 5 bases respectively, with 11 bases between them. CDR1 and CDR2 from the germline V gene are LNHDA and SQIVND (reference sequence). This CDR3 comprises 14 residues. CDR3 sequence: CASRLGQNNSPLHF. The CDR3 nucleotides are TGTGCCAGTAGGTTGGGTCAGAATAATTCACCCCTCCACTTT.

CDR3: CASSPGTVFTGELFF. Here the CDR3 DNA reads TGCGCCAGCAGCCCCGGGACAGTGTTCACCGGGGAGCTGTTTTTT. The chain combines TRBV5-1 with TRBJ2-2; 7 positions agree with TRBD1. From germline, CDR1 is SGHRS and CDR2 YFSETQ. With V trimmed by 4 bases and J by 4 bases, 7 bases remained unmatched. The CDR3 loop spans 15 amino acids.

The genes are TRBV5-1 and TRBJ2-5; TRBD2 agrees at 8 bases. Germline CDR1 SGHRS, CDR2 YFSETQ. This CDR3 is built from 17 residues. Trimming removed 1 base from V and 5 bases from J; junction bases left unmatched: 13. This CDR3 is CASSLYGPGLVGETQYF. The CDR3 DNA follows: TGCGCCAGCAGCTTGTATGGCCCGGGACTAGTGGGGGAGACCCAGTACTTC.

The chain links TRBV30 to TRBJ2-7; D gene unclear. The CDR3 runs to 10 residues. V lost 3 bases and J lost 5, with 5 bases in between. CDR1 is GTSNPN and CDR2 is SVGIG in the germline V gene (reference sequence). CDR3 nucleotides: TGTGCCTGGAGCGTCGACGAGCAGTACTTC. Amino acids: CAWSVDEQYF.

This CDR3 reads CASRGNTGQETQYF. In DNA form, the CDR3 reads TGTGCCAGCCGGGGGAATACAGGACAAGAGACCCAGTACTTC. The J gene is TRBJ2-5, the V gene TRBV7-9; possible D gene TRBD2, 6 bases. Germline V gives CDR1 SEHNR, CDR2 FQNEAQ (reference sequence). V lost 8 bases and J 2 bases, leaving 15 bases between the germline ends. There are 14 residues in the CDR3.

This clone was seen repeatedly, ten times or more. This rearrangement joins TRBV10-3 to TRBJ2-7, with D perhaps matching TRBD2 (6 bases). CDR3 size: 13 residues. V was trimmed by 2 bases and J by 7 bases, leaving 12 bases between them. CDR1 ENHRY and CDR2 SYGVKD come from the germline V gene. The CDR3 protein is CAISEAGYGEQYF. The CDR3, as DNA: TGTGCCATCAGTGAGGCGGGGTACGGGGAGCAGTACTTC.

The chain recombines TRBV6-5 with TRBJ1-3; no reliable D call. This CDR3 is built from 14 residues. Trimming pared 6 bases from V and 2 bases from J, leaving 11 bases between. Germline loops: CDR1 MNHEY, CDR2 SVGAGI. The CDR3 coding sequence is TGTGCCAGCAGGACCACAAGGGCTGGAAACACCATATATTTT. This gives the protein CASRTTRAGNTIYF.

The chain couples TRBV2 to TRBJ2-7; D is perhaps TRBD2 (6 bases). Germline values: CDR1 SNHLY, CDR2 FYNNEI. Trimming took 7 bases from V and 2 from J, leaving 15 bases between them. There are 14 residues in the CDR3. The CDR3 region has the DNA TGTGCCAGCATTGGAGGGACCTACACCTACGAGCAGTACTTC. Translating gives CASIGGTYTYEQYF.

This chain links TRBV4-1 with TRBJ1-2; D is perhaps TRBD1 (5 bases). The germline V gene encodes CDR1 MGHRA and CDR2 YSYEKL. V dropped 0 bases and J dropped 0 bases, with 11 bases sitting between them. The CDR3 contains 16 residues. CDR3 coding DNA: TGCGCCAGCAGCCAAGATATCGCAGGGACTAACTATGGCTACACCTTC. It encodes CASSQDIAGTNYGYTF.

V is TRBV15 and J is TRBJ1-2; 8 bases map to TRBD1. Looked up from germline, CDR1 is LNHNV and CDR2 is YYDKDF (reference sequence). V was pared by 2 bases and J by 6 bases, with 8 bases of the junction left unmatched. CDR3 length: 15 amino acids. The CDR3 DNA follows: TGTGCCACCAGCAGACCGGGACAGGTATACGATGGCTACACCTTC. Translation: CATSRPGQVYDGYTF.